Detailed here is one TCR beta chain. Sequencing was performed with immunoSEQ multiplex PCR; in TCRdb, only in-frame clones are kept and a portion is missing. The sample carries 200,000 to 250,000 clones, 75% to 90% recorded once. This record belongs to a study of blood T cell repertoires in COVID-19. Whole-study context: Specimens from acute and convalescent COVID-19 originated in the United States, Italy and Spain. In each case, the material was cDNA or gDNA derived from T cells, B-cell-depleted T cells, or PBMCs.

Participant ages covered roughly 18 to 89 years across about 22 US areas. V was shortened by 4 bases and J by 4 bases, with 13 bases between the two germline ends. CDR1 is LNHNV and CDR2 is YYDKDF in the germline V gene (reference sequence). The CDR3 runs 15 residues. The chain combines TRBV15 with TRBJ2-2, with D hard to call. Sequencing used PBMCs or T cells enriched from blood (not recorded which). The source of this sequence is a woman aged 25 to 39 who had recovered from COVID-19. CDR3 bases: TGTGCCACCAGCACTGGTGGGCTTTCCACCGGGGAGCTGTTTTTT. Its translation: CATSTGGLSTGELFF.